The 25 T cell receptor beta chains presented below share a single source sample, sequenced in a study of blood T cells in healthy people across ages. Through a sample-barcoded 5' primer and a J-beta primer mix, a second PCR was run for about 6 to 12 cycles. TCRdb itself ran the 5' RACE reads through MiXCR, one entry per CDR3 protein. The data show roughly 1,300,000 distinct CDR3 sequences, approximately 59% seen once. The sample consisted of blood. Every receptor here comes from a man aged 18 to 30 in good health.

The DNA for the CDR3 is TGTGCCAGCAGTCTTCCCCAGGGACAAGTCACCTACGAGCAGTACTTC. Its translation is CASSLPQGQVTYEQYF. The J gene is TRBJ2-4, the V gene TRBV7-8; tentatively, D is TRBD1 (6 bases). The DNA end favors TRBJ2-7, so the J call may be wrong. Germline-derived CDR1 and CDR2 are SGHVS and FQNEAQ. The CDR3 length is 16 residues.

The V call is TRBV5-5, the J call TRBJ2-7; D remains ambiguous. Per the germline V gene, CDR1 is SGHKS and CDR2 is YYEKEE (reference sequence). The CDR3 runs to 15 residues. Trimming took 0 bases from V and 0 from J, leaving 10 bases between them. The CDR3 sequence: CASSLGQEISYEQYF. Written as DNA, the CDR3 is TGTGCCAGCAGCTTGGGGCAGGAGATCTCCTACGAGCAGTACTTC.

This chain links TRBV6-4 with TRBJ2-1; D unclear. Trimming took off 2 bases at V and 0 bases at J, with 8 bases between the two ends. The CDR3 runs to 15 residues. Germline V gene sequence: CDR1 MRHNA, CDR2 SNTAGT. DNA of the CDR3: TGTGCCAGCAGTGACGGGTCTTTCTCCTACAATGAGCAGTTCTTC. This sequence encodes CASSDGSFSYNEQFF.

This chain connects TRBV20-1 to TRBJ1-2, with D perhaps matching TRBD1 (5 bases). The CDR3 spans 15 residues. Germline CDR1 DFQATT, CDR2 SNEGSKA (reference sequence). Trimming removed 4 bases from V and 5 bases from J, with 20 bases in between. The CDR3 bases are TGCAGTGCTACATCCAGGGACGGGCCCGGGTATGGCTACACCTTC. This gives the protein CSATSRDGPGYGYTF.

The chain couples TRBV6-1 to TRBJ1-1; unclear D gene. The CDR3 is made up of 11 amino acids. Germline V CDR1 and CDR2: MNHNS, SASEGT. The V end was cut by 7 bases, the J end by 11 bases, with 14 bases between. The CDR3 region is CASILRTLAFF. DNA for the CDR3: TGTGCCAGCATCCTTCGGACTCTTGCTTTCTTT.

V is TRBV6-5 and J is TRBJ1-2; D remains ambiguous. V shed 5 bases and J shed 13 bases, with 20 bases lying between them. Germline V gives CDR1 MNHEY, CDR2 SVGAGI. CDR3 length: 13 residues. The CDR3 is CASSATTTKSSTF. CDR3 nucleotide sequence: TGTGCCAGCAGTGCGACTACAACCAAATCGAGCACCTTC.

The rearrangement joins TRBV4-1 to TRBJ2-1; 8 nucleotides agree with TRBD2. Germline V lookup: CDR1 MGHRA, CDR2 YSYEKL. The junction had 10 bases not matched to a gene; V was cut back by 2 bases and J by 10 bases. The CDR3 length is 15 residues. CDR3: CASSQLSGSFREQFF. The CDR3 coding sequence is TGCGCCAGCAGCCAACTGAGCGGGAGTTTTCGGGAGCAGTTCTTC.

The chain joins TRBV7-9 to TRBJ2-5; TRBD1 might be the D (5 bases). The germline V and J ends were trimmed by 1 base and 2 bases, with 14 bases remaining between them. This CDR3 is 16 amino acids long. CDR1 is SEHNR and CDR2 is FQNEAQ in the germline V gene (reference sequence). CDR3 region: CASSLDVDIKQETQYF. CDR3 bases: TGTGCCAGCAGCTTAGATGTGGACATCAAACAAGAGACCCAGTACTTC.

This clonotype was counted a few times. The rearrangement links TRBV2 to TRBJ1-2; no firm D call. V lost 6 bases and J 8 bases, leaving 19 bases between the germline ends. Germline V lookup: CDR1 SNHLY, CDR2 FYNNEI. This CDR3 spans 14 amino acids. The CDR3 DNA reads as TGTGCCAGCAGCCAGCGGGAGATGTATGGGGGCTACACCTTC. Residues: CASSQREMYGGYTF.

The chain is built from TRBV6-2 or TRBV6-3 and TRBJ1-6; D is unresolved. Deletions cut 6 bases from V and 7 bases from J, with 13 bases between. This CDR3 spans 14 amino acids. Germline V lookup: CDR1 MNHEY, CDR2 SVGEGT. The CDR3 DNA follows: TGTGCCAGCAGCGTCGGGGTACGGAATTCACCCCTCCACTTT. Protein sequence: CASSVGVRNSPLHF.

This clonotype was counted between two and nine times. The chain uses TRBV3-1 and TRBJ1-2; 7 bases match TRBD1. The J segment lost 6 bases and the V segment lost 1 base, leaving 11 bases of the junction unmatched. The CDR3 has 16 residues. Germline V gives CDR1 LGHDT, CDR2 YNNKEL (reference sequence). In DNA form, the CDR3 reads TGTGCCAGCAGCCAAGGCTGGACAGGCCCTCGCCATGGCTACACCTTC. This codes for CASSQGWTGPRHGYTF.

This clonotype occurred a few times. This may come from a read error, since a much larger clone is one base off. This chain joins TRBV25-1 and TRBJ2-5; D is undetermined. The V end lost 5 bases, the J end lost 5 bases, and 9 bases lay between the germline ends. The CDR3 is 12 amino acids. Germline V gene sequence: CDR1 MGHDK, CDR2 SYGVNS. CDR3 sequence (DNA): TGTGCCAGCAGTATAGGGCGGGAGACCCAGTACTTC. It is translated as CASSIGRETQYF.

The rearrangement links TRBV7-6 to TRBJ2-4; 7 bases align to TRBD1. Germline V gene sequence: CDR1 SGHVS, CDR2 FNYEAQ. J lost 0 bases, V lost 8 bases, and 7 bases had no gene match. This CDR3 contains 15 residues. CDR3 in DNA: TGTGCCAGCCTAAGGGACAGTCTAGCCAAAAACATTCAGTACTTC. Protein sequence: CASLRDSLAKNIQYF.

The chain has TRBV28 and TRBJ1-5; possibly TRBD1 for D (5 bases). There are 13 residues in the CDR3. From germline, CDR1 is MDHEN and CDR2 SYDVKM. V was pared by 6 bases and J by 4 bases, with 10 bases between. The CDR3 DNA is TGTGCCAGCAGCAGGGAAGCAAATCAGCCCCAGCATTTT. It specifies CASSREANQPQHF.

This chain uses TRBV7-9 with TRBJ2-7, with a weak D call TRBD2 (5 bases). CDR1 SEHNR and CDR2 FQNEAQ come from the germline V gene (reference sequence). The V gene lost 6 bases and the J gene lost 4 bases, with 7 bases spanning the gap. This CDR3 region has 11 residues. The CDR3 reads CASSSEYEQYF. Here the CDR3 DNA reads TGTGCCAGCAGTAGCGAGTACGAGCAGTACTTC.

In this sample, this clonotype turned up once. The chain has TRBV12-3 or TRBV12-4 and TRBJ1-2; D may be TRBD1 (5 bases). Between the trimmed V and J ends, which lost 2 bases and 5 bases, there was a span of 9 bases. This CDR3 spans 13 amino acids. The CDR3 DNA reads TGTGCCAGCAGTTTAAAGGGGTCGTATGGCTACACCTTC. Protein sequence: CASSLKGSYGYTF.

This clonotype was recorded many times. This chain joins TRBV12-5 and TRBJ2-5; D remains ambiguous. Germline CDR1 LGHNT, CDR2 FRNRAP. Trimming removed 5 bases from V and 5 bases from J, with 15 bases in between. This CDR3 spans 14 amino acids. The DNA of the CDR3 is TGTGCTAGTGGTGCTAGTGGTCTCGGGGAGACCCAGTACTTC. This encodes CASGASGLGETQYF. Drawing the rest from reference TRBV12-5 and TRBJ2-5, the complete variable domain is DARVTQTPRHKVTEMGQEVTMRCQPILGHNTVFWYRQTMMQGLELLAYFRNRAPLDDSGMPKDRFSAEMPDATLATLKIQPSEPRDSAVYFCASGASGLGETQYFGPGTRLLVL.

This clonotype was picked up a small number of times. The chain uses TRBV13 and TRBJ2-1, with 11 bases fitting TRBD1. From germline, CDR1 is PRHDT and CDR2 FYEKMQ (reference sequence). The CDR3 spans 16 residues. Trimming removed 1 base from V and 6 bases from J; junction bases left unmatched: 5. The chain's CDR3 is CASSLAPGQGGNEQFF. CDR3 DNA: TGTGCCAGCAGCTTAGCCCCGGGACAGGGGGGCAATGAGCAGTTCTTC. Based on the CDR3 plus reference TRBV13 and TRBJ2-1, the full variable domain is AAGVIQSPRHLIKEKRETATLKCYPIPRHDTVYWYQQGPGQDPQFLISFYEKMQSDKGSIPDRFSAQQFSDYHSELNMSSLELGDSALYFCASSLAPGQGGNEQFFGPGTRLTVL.

CDR3 residues: CASSNGILGNGMNTEAFF. The CDR3 DNA follows: TGTGCCAGCAGTAATGGAATACTTGGGAACGGGATGAACACTGAAGCTTTCTTT. The chain is built from TRBV12-3 or TRBV12-4 and TRBJ1-1, with no clear D. V shed 5 bases and J shed 0 bases, with 22 bases lying between them. This CDR3 comprises 18 residues.

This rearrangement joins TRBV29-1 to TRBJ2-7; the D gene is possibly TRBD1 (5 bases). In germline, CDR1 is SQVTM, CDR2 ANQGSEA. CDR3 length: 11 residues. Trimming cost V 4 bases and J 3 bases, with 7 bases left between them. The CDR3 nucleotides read TGCAGCGTTGGACAGCGCTACGAGCAGTACTTC. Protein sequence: CSVGQRYEQYF.

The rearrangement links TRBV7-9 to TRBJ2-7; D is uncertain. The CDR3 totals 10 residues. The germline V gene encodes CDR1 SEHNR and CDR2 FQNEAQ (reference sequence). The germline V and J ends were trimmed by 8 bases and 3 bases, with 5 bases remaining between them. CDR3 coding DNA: TGTGCCAGCGCAGACTACGAGCAGTACTTC. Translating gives CASADYEQYF.

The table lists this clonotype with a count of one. CDR3 amino acids: CSVDGIHSSAYNEQFF. The CDR3 nucleotides read TGCAGCGTTGACGGGATACACAGTTCGGCCTACAATGAGCAGTTCTTC. The rearrangement links TRBV29-1 to TRBJ2-1, with D perhaps matching TRBD2 (5 bases). Germline V lookup: CDR1 SQVTM, CDR2 ANQGSEA. V gave up 3 bases and J gave up 2 bases, with 17 bases separating them. The CDR3 has 16 amino acids.

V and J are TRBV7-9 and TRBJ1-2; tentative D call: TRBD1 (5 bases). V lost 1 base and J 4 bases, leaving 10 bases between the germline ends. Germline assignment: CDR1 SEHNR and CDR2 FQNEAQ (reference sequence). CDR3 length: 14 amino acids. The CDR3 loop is CASSLGGVTYGYTF. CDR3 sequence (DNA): TGTGCCAGCAGCTTAGGAGGGGTGACCTATGGCTACACCTTC.

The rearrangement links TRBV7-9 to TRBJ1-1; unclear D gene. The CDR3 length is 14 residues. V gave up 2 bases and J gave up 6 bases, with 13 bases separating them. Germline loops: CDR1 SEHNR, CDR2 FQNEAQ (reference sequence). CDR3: CASSLKGGNAEAFF. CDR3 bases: TGTGCCAGCAGCTTAAAAGGAGGAAACGCTGAAGCTTTCTTT.

CDR3 loop: CAAGTSGNKGTDTQYF. In DNA form, the CDR3 reads TGTGCCGCGGGGACTAGCGGGAACAAGGGCACAGATACGCAGTATTTT. V is TRBV6-5 and J is TRBJ2-3, with TRBD2 identical over 13 bases. The CDR3 length is 16 residues. CDR1 and CDR2 from the germline V gene are MNHEY and SVGAGI. V lost 11 bases, J lost 1 base, and 9 bases stayed unmatched.